A single sample gave rise to the 3 T cell receptor beta chains below, sequenced in a study of blood T cell repertoires in COVID-19 (dated by TCRdb to 2020 to 2022). The method behind the library was the immunoSEQ multiplex PCR assay. Entries here come from immuneACCESS through TCRdb and include only in-frame sequences with V and J called. Some clones fail to appear in such tables; in the studies checked, an unresolved V gene covers under half of the shortfall, and the cause of the remainder is unknown. Recorded for this sample are over 200,000 clones; around 83% of them occurred a single time. The ten biggest clones cover 4.5% to 7% of the sample. Sequenced: peripheral blood. The receptors here all came from a man older than 75 with acute or convalescent COVID-19.

The count of this clone is one. The chain employs TRBV9 and TRBJ2-5; 9 bases match TRBD2. CDR1 and CDR2 from the germline V gene are SGDLS and YYNGEE. The CDR3 is 17 residues long. J lost 4 bases, V lost 4 bases, and 14 bases had no gene match. CDR3 nucleotides: TGTGCCAGCAGCTCCAGTAGCGGGGGTATGTCGGGAGAGACCCAGTACTTC. Translation gives CASSSSSGGMSGETQYF. The full variable domain, rest sourced from reference TRBV9 and TRBJ2-5, is DSGVTQTPKHLITATGQRVTLRCSPRSGDLSVYWYQQSLDQGLQFLIQYYNGEERAKGNILERFSAQQFPDLHSELNLSSLELGDSALYFCASSSSSGGMSGETQYFGPGTRLLVL.

The rearrangement joins TRBV10-3 to TRBJ1-6; 9 bases match TRBD1. Germline lookup yields CDR1 ENHRY and CDR2 SYGVKD. CDR3 length: 15 amino acids. The V gene end was trimmed by 6 bases and the J gene end by 5 bases; junction bases not matched to a gene: 5. The CDR3: CAIRRTGANNSPLHF. DNA for the CDR3: TGTGCCATCAGGAGGACAGGGGCTAATAATTCACCCCTCCACTTT.

This chain's CDR3 is CASTPAGGPADTQYF. CDR3 sequence (DNA): TGTGCCAGCACCCCGGCAGGGGGCCCGGCAGATACGCAGTATTTT. The chain links TRBV7-2 to TRBJ2-3; TRBD1 matches 8 bases. The germline V gene has CDR1 SGHTA and CDR2 FQGNSA. The CDR3 is 15 amino acids. The V and J ends lost 7 bases and 4 bases, in that order; junction bases with no gene match: 10.